This T cell receptor beta chain appears in the sequencing data of a study of sequential checkpoint blockade in melanoma. Regarding treatment: randomized to nivolumab then ipilimumab (arm A) or the reverse (arm B). This CDR3 spans 14 amino acids. Germline lookup yields CDR1 GTSNPN and CDR2 SVGIG (reference sequence). The V and J ends lost 7 bases and 6 bases, in that order; junction bases with no gene match: 10. The repertoire was sequenced with immunoSEQ multiplex PCR; TCRdb's copy has only in-frame clones and lacks some. Of 15,000 to 20,000 clones listed, 73% are singletons. This clonotype was obtained from a human donor with melanoma. The J gene is TRBJ2-7, the V gene TRBV30; 12 nucleotides agree with TRBD1. Material: tumor tissue (inferred from file names), obtained from a patient given nivolumab and ipilimumab in sequence. The CDR3 region has the DNA TGTGCCTCAAGTGGGGGGACAGGGGGCTTCGAGCAGTACTTC. It is translated as CASSGGTGGFEQYF.